These T cell receptor beta chains were read from a single sample in a study of read filtering for tumor transcriptome and immune sequencing. TCRdb re-called the reads with MiXCR, one entry per CDR3 protein. Of approximately 59,000 distinct CDR3 sequences listed, approximately 13% are singletons. Sequenced input: a population of CD138-negative cells sorted from bone marrow. The receptor source for this set is a donor aged 40 or over with multiple myeloma. The CDR3 runs from the conserved cysteine through the conserved F or W. The D gene is left open where the match is weak. Clone size is shown for a subset of rows, as once, few, many or a class of expanded clone.

TRBJ1-2 | many | - | TRBV5-1 | CASSLPGRRGEHGYTF | TGCGCCAGCAGTTTGCCGGGGCGGAGAGGGGAGCATGGCTACACCTTC
TRBJ2-7 | - | TRBD2 | TRBV6-5 | CSGIETSGSYEQYF | TGTTCCGGCATCGAGACTAGCGGCTCCTACGAGCAGTACTTC
TRBJ2-5 | many | - | TRBV29-1 | CSGSTGNQETQYF | TGCAGCGGATCGACTGGGAACCAAGAGACCCAGTACTTC
TRBJ1-1 | many | - | TRBV5-4 | CASSARTVNTEAFF | TGTGCCAGCAGCGCCAGGACGGTGAACACTGAAGCTTTCTTT
TRBJ1-4 | many | - | TRBV5-1 | CASSPRDIQGNEKLFF | TGCGCCAGCAGCCCCCGGGACATCCAGGGTAATGAAAAACTGTTTTTT
TRBJ2-1 | many | TRBD2 | TRBV2 | CASQPRLAGDNEQFF | TGTGCCAGCCAACCTCGACTAGCGGGGGACAATGAGCAGTTCTTC
TRBJ1-4 | many | TRBD1 | TRBV15 | CATSRGGTGAEKLFF | TGTGCCACCAGCAGGGGGGGGACAGGGGCCGAAAAACTGTTTTTT
TRBJ1-2 | - | - | TRBV29-1 | CSVGSGSGYTF | TGCAGCGTTGGTTCCGGGTCCGGCTACACCTTC
TRBJ1-1 | - | TRBD1 | TRBV10-3 | CAITTDRGDTEAFF | TGTGCCATCACCACGGACAGGGGAGACACTGAAGCTTTCTTT
TRBJ1-1 | - | TRBD1 | TRBV29-1 | CSVVERELDRGALSTEAFF | TGCAGCGTTGTTGAAAGGGAATTGGACAGGGGCGCCCTGAGCACTGAAGCTTTCTTT
TRBJ2-1 | many | - | TRBV4-2 | CASSQDLTGSYNEQFF | TGTGCCAGCAGCCAAGATTTGACCGGCTCCTACAATGAGCAGTTCTTC
TRBJ1-4 | many | - | TRBV20-1 | CSARDLRTTNEKLFF | TGCAGTGCTAGAGACCTCAGGACAACTAATGAAAAACTGTTTTTT
TRBJ1-1 | - | TRBD1 | TRBV6-1 | CASSFGTGEAFF | TGTGCCAGCAGCTTTGGGACAGGGGAAGCTTTCTTT
TRBJ2-3 | - | - | TRBV12-3/TRBV12-4 | CASGLGDTQYF | TGTGCCAGCGGCCTCGGAGATACGCAGTATTTT
TRBJ1-1 | many | TRBD1 | TRBV7-9 | CASSSGQGLNTEAFF | TGTGCCAGCAGCTCCGGACAGGGTTTGAACACTGAAGCTTTCTTT
TRBJ2-2 | many | TRBD2 | TRBV7-9 | CASSSRTSGPTGELFF | TGTGCCAGCAGCTCCCGGACTAGCGGGCCCACCGGGGAGCTGTTTTTT
TRBJ2-1 | many | TRBD1 | TRBV18 | CASSPPGTGVLFEQFF | TGTGCCAGCTCACCCCCCGGGACAGGGGTTCTATTTGAGCAGTTCTTC
TRBJ2-3 | many | TRBD1 | TRBV5-1 | CASSSRPGQGATDTQYF | TGCGCCAGCAGCTCGAGACCGGGACAGGGGGCGACAGATACGCAGTATTTT